This is a list of T cell receptor beta chains from one sample in a study of early T cells in non-severe SARS-CoV-2 infection. Via MiXCR, TCRdb re-called the 5' RACE reads, giving one row per CDR3 protein. The sample has tens of thousands of distinct CDR3 sequences; approximately 16% are singletons. Here the sequenced sample was whole blood, taken at baseline. The receptor set was obtained from an adult who was a healthcare worker with PCR-confirmed SARS-CoV-2 infection or an uninfected control (not recorded which). The CDR3 runs from the conserved cysteine through the conserved F or W. Fields, in order: J gene, clone size, D gene, V gene, CDR3 DNA, CDR3 protein. A D gene is named only where the DNA matches it firmly. Clone sizes are given selectively: once, few, many, or a class where the clone is expanded.

J gene: TRBJ2-3; clone size: -; D gene: -; V gene: TRBV7-9; CDR3 DNA: TGTGCCAGCAGCTTAGAGGGCGGGGACACAGATACGCAGTATTTT; CDR3 protein: CASSLEGGDTDTQYF
J gene: TRBJ2-7; clone size: -; D gene: TRBD2; V gene: TRBV28; CDR3 DNA: TGTGCCACCCGAACGGGAAGCGGGACCTCCTACGAGCAGTACTTC; CDR3 protein: CATRTGSGTSYEQYF
J gene: TRBJ2-7; clone size: -; D gene: -; V gene: TRBV7-9; CDR3 DNA: TGTGCCAGCAGCCTCGTGGGGCTCAACGAGCAGTACTTC; CDR3 protein: CASSLVGLNEQYF
J gene: TRBJ2-6; clone size: few; D gene: -; V gene: TRBV7-9; CDR3 DNA: TGTGCCATTGGGGGCTGGTCTGGGGCCAACGTCCTGACTTTC; CDR3 protein: CAIGGWSGANVLTF
J gene: TRBJ2-7; clone size: -; D gene: -; V gene: TRBV12-3/TRBV12-4; CDR3 DNA: TGTGCCAGCGCCCCTGGCCCCCGGGGCTACTACGAGCAGTACTTC; CDR3 protein: CASAPGPRGYYEQYF
J gene: TRBJ2-1; clone size: -; D gene: TRBD2; V gene: TRBV3-1; CDR3 DNA: TGTGCCAGCAGCCAAGAGAGCGGGAGATACAATGAGCAGTTCTTC; CDR3 protein: CASSQESGRYNEQFF
J gene: TRBJ2-6; clone size: -; D gene: -; V gene: TRBV7-6; CDR3 DNA: TGTGCCAGCAGTAGGGAAGGGGCCAACGTCCTGACTTTC; CDR3 protein: CASSREGANVLTF
J gene: TRBJ2-1; clone size: few; D gene: TRBD2; V gene: TRBV2; CDR3 DNA: TGTGCCAGCAGTAGCGGGAGCATTAGAGGAGGGCAGTTCTTC; CDR3 protein: CASSSGSIRGGQFF
J gene: TRBJ2-1; clone size: -; D gene: TRBD2; V gene: TRBV11-2; CDR3 DNA: TGTGCCAGCAGCTCCCGTCGGGAGGGCGACAATGAGCAGTTCTTC; CDR3 protein: CASSSRREGDNEQFF
J gene: TRBJ1-2; clone size: many; D gene: -; V gene: TRBV7-9; CDR3 DNA: TGTGCCAGCAGCCTTATAGGGGCTAATGGCTACACCTTC; CDR3 protein: CASSLIGANGYTF
J gene: TRBJ2-7; clone size: -; D gene: -; V gene: TRBV12-3/TRBV12-4; CDR3 DNA: TGTGCCAGCAGTCGATACAGCGGGGAGCAGTACTTC; CDR3 protein: CASSRYSGEQYF
J gene: TRBJ2-6; clone size: -; D gene: -; V gene: TRBV6-2/TRBV6-3; CDR3 DNA: TGTGCCAGCAGTTACACAGGGACGAGCTCTGGGGCCAACGTCCTGACTTTC; CDR3 protein: CASSYTGTSSGANVLTF
J gene: TRBJ2-1; clone size: -; D gene: TRBD2; V gene: TRBV15; CDR3 DNA: TGTGCCACACAGACTAGCGGGAATGAGCAGTTCTTC; CDR3 protein: CATQTSGNEQFF
J gene: TRBJ2-7; clone size: many; D gene: -; V gene: TRBV28; CDR3 DNA: TGTGCCAGCAGTTTGAGAGGGCTATACGAGCAGTACTTC; CDR3 protein: CASSLRGLYEQYF
J gene: TRBJ2-1; clone size: -; D gene: TRBD2; V gene: TRBV29-1; CDR3 DNA: TGCAGCGTTGATGGTCTAGCGGGACACAATGAGCAGTTCTTC; CDR3 protein: CSVDGLAGHNEQFF
J gene: TRBJ2-7; clone size: -; D gene: -; V gene: TRBV6-6; CDR3 DNA: TGTGCCAGCAGTAAGGGGGGTCAGACCTACGAGCAGTACTTC; CDR3 protein: CASSKGGQTYEQYF
J gene: TRBJ2-2; clone size: many; D gene: TRBD2; V gene: TRBV2; CDR3 DNA: TGTGCCAGCGCGGATCGGGTAGCGGGCTTCGGGGAGCTGTTTTTT; CDR3 protein: CASADRVAGFGELFF
J gene: TRBJ2-7; clone size: -; D gene: -; V gene: TRBV6-5; CDR3 DNA: TGTGCCAGCGGGCCGCACGGGGGCTACGAGCAGTACTTC; CDR3 protein: CASGPHGGYEQYF
J gene: TRBJ2-6; clone size: medium-sized; D gene: -; V gene: TRBV28; CDR3 DNA: TGTGCCAGCAGTTTACGCACAGGGTACTCTGGGGCCAACGTCCTGACTTTC; CDR3 protein: CASSLRTGYSGANVLTF
J gene: TRBJ2-5; clone size: few; D gene: TRBD2; V gene: TRBV11-2; CDR3 DNA: TGTGCCAGCAGCTCCCGGACTAGCGTAACGCAAGAGACCCAGTACTTC; CDR3 protein: CASSSRTSVTQETQYF
J gene: TRBJ2-1; clone size: few; D gene: TRBD2; V gene: TRBV11-2; CDR3 DNA: TGTGCCAGCAGCTTAGTTGGCGGGAGGGCCTCCTACAATGAGCAGTTCTTC; CDR3 protein: CASSLVGGRASYNEQFF
J gene: TRBJ2-1; clone size: few; D gene: -; V gene: TRBV7-9; CDR3 DNA: TGTGCCAGCAGCACAGCTGGAAGGGAAAGGCAGTTCTTC; CDR3 protein: CASSTAGRERQFF
J gene: TRBJ2-7; clone size: few; D gene: -; V gene: TRBV20-1; CDR3 DNA: TGCAGTGCATACTCCAAGGAAGTGTACGAGCAGTACTTC; CDR3 protein: CSAYSKEVYEQYF
J gene: TRBJ2-5; clone size: few; D gene: -; V gene: TRBV19; CDR3 DNA: TGTGCCAGTACGCGCCGGGGCGAAGAGACCCAGTACTTC; CDR3 protein: CASTRRGEETQYF
J gene: TRBJ1-5; clone size: -; D gene: TRBD1; V gene: TRBV7-2; CDR3 DNA: TGTGCCAGCAGCCGACAGGGTACTAGCAATCAGCCCCAGCATTTT; CDR3 protein: CASSRQGTSNQPQHF
J gene: TRBJ2-3; clone size: -; D gene: TRBD2; V gene: TRBV7-6; CDR3 DNA: TGTGCCAGCAGCTCAACGGGGATACTAGCGGCCAGCACAGATACGCAGTATTTT; CDR3 protein: CASSSTGILAASTDTQYF
J gene: TRBJ2-7; clone size: -; D gene: -; V gene: TRBV7-2; CDR3 DNA: TGTGCCAGCAGCTCGGGACTGCGCGAGCAGTACTTC; CDR3 protein: CASSSGLREQYF
J gene: TRBJ2-7; clone size: -; D gene: -; V gene: TRBV28; CDR3 DNA: TGTGCCAGCAGTCCCAACATGCTTTTTATGAGGGTCGGCGAGCAGTACTTC; CDR3 protein: CASSPNMLFMRVGEQYF
J gene: TRBJ2-3; clone size: many; D gene: -; V gene: TRBV7-9; CDR3 DNA: TGTGCCAGCAGCTTAGCACCCGTAATGGATACGCAGTATTTT; CDR3 protein: CASSLAPVMDTQYF
J gene: TRBJ1-2; clone size: -; D gene: -; V gene: TRBV10-3; CDR3 DNA: TGTGCCATCAGAGAGGGAGGCAGGGAGGCCTATGGCTACACCTTC; CDR3 protein: CAIREGGREAYGYTF